This TCR beta chain was sequenced in a study of T cells in Graves' hyperthyroidism and ophthalmopathy. Study results and caveats: Ophthalmopathy was told apart from stable hyperthyroidism by a 13 V-J model. The blood repertoire included most of the expanded thyroid clonotypes above 0.001.

In its sample, this clonotype was seen many times. Its target is unknown. This CDR3 region has 13 residues. V was clipped by 3 bases and J by 6 bases, with 11 bases between them. CDR1 and CDR2 from the germline V gene are DFQATT and SNEGSKA (reference sequence). Over 18 months, lack of ophthalmopathy progression marked Graves' hyperthyroidism as stable. In patients aged 18 to 65, hyperthyroidism was newly diagnosed, with duration under 2 months. Regions amplified from RNA transcripts were the TCR beta CDR3 regions. The HTBI set primed first-round TCR CDR3 RT-PCR. In TCRdb, the multiplex PCR reads were re-called with MiXCR into one record per CDR3 protein. The data hold about 570,000 distinct CDR3 sequences, with about 14% observed a single time.

The specimen was blood. V gene TRBV20-1 combines with J gene TRBJ2-2, with D maybe TRBD1 (6 bases). The source is a middle-aged woman with Graves' hyperthyroidism. This CDR3 reads CSASTGTSGELFF. CDR3 in DNA: TGCAGTGCTAGTACAGGGACGTCCGGGGAGCTGTTTTTT.